This T cell receptor (beta chain) was obtained from a study of tissue T cells after allogeneic stem cell transplantation. Overall study findings and caveats: Shared clones across patients were few; motif clustering revealed tissue-specific shared signatures. In patients and mice, blood and spleen missed much of tissue repertoire.

Clones were read by immunoSEQ multiplex PCR, and TCRdb kept only the in-frame ones, dropping some. Of 4,500 or so clones detected, about a third appear once; the ten largest clones hold roughly 9.6%. With regard to this clone: Antigen unknown. The germline and genes are mouse ones.

Time point reported: mouse harvest day 14 after allogeneic transplant. Each mouse received 10^7 T-cell-depleted marrow cells plus 10^6 splenic CD5+ T cells by tail vein. B6 (H2b) cells into BALB/c (H2d) mice; tissues taken at day 7 or 14. This clonotype originated in a female BALB/c mouse given C57BL/6 T cells with graft-versus-host disease after an allogeneic hematopoietic cell transplant. The sequenced sample was skin.

Incomplete CDR3 DNA: TGTGCCAGCAGCTCCCAGACCTATGCTGAGCAGTTC. Protein sequence: CASSSQTYAEQF. The full CDR3 protein reads CASSSQTYAEQFF. The gene calls are TRBV3 and TRBJ2-1; D ambiguous. The read is 1 residue too short to cover the CDR3 end, so that end is filled in from the germline J gene. The CDR3 spans 13 residues. Germline values: CDR1 SNHLY, CDR2 FYNGKV (reference sequence). Trimming shortened V by 4 bases and J by 3 bases, and 7 bases separated the two germline ends.